A single sample is the source of the 8 T cell receptor beta chains below, sequenced in a study of patients and donors after allogeneic stem cell transplantation. MiXCR was run by TCRdb on the RT-PCR reads, yielding one entry per CDR3 protein. The sample has about a million distinct CDR3 sequences, over 15% seen once. The sequenced material came from blood, either unsorted or a sorted T cell fraction (not recorded which). The receptors here all came from a human donor who was either an allogeneic HSCT recipient or a stem cell or donor lymphocyte infusion donor (not recorded which). It is not recorded whose cells these are; they may come from a transplant donor.

In this sample, this clonotype turned up a few times. V gene TRBV6-1 combines with J gene TRBJ2-7, with D maybe TRBD1 (5 bases). Germline values: CDR1 MNHNS, CDR2 SASEGT. This CDR3 contains 13 residues. V was cut by 6 bases and J by 1 base, with 10 bases left in between. The CDR3 DNA is TGTGCCAGCAGACAGGAAGATTCCTACGAGCAGTACTTC. It yields the protein CASRQEDSYEQYF.

This clonotype came up a few times. CDR3 region: CAISELPETEAFF. CDR3 nucleotide sequence: TGTGCCATCAGTGAGCTGCCCGAAACTGAAGCTTTCTTT. This chain links TRBV10-3 with TRBJ1-1, with D unresolved. Deletions cut 2 bases from V and 5 bases from J, with 9 bases between. Germline assignment: CDR1 ENHRY and CDR2 SYGVKD. The CDR3 consists of 13 residues.

This clonotype came up a few times. This sequence joins TRBV27 and TRBJ2-7; TRBD1 is a possible D gene (6 bases). V shed 5 bases and J shed 5 bases, with 13 bases lying between them. CDR1 and CDR2 (germline): MNHEY, SMNVEV (reference sequence). The CDR3 is made up of 13 amino acids. The CDR3: CASSTRQGNEQYF. The CDR3 DNA reads TGTGCCAGCAGTACCCGCCAGGGGAACGAGCAGTACTTC.

CDR3 loop: CASSLAQVSNQPQHF. The CDR3 DNA reads as TGTGCCAGCAGCTTGGCCCAAGTGAGCAATCAGCCCCAGCATTTT. The V gene is TRBV5-6, the J gene TRBJ1-5; D uncertain. There are 15 residues in the CDR3. Germline V lookup: CDR1 SGHDT, CDR2 YYEEEE. V dropped 0 bases and J dropped 1 base, with 8 bases sitting between them.

The V call is TRBV15, the J call TRBJ2-7; D unresolved. The CDR3 totals 14 residues. Trimming pared 10 bases from V and 4 bases from J, leaving 20 bases between. CDR1 and CDR2 (germline): LNHNV, YYDKDF (reference sequence). The CDR3 loop reads CANNPLAERYEQYF. The CDR3 nucleotides read TGTGCCAATAACCCCTTGGCCGAGCGATACGAGCAGTACTTC.

The chain couples TRBV12-3 or TRBV12-4 to TRBJ1-1, with no clear D. V shed 0 bases and J shed 0 bases, with 14 bases lying between them. CDR3 length equals 17 residues. DNA for the CDR3: TGTGCCAGCAGTTTAGCGGCCGAAGAAGGGATGAACACTGAAGCTTTCTTT. The encoded protein is CASSLAAEEGMNTEAFF.

This clonotype was counted a few times. This chain uses TRBV3-1 with TRBJ2-7; the D is unclear. The CDR3 is 15 amino acids. CDR1 LGHDT and CDR2 YNNKEL come from the germline V gene (reference sequence). V shed 7 bases and J shed 5 bases, with 21 bases lying between them. In DNA, the CDR3 is TGTGCCAGCACCTCCACCCCCGGAAGCAACCACGAGCAGTACTTC. Translated: CASTSTPGSNHEQYF.

The table lists this clonotype with a few counts. The rearrangement links TRBV6-5 to TRBJ2-1; D remains ambiguous. V was cut by 4 bases and J by 2 bases, with 9 bases left in between. This CDR3 comprises 14 residues. CDR1 and CDR2 (germline): MNHEY, SVGAGI. The CDR3: CASSSVNAYNEQFF. DNA of the CDR3: TGTGCCAGCAGTTCGGTCAACGCCTACAATGAGCAGTTCTTC.